This T cell receptor (beta chain) was sequenced for a study of blood T cell repertoires in COVID-19. Enrolled during active infection, Seattle patients were then followed longitudinally. The CDR3 is 18 amino acids. V gave up 4 bases and J gave up 5 bases; unmatched junction bases: 10. CDR1 LGHNA and CDR2 YNFKEQ come from the germline V gene. Repertoires were generated with immunoSEQ multiplex PCR, while TCRdb's copy carries only in-frame clones and drops some. The data hold around 180,000 clones, with about three quarters observed a single time. V gene TRBV4-2 combines with J gene TRBJ2-3, with 15 bases aligning to TRBD2. The sequence was collected from a woman of 80 years or more with COVID-19, enrolled during active disease. What was sequenced was peripheral blood. The CDR3 is CASSRTGLAGGGGDTQYF. CDR3 DNA sequence: TGTGCCAGCAGCCGAACGGGACTAGCGGGGGGCGGGGGAGATACGCAGTATTTT.